The 27 T cell receptor beta chains in this list originate from one sample, sequenced in a study of identical twins. TCRdb analysed the 5' RACE reads with MiXCR anew, one entry per CDR3 protein. This table holds some 660,000 distinct CDR3 sequences, 8% to 9% found once. These data were likewise used in another study, on yellow fever vaccine responses in identical twins.

Sequenced: PBMCs. These receptor sequences come from a woman between 18 and 29 years old in good health.

Remarks on this clonotype: Because it lacks the conserved phenylalanine or tryptophan at the end, this CDR3 is likely a read error. The DNA is left out, because the CDR3 cannot be placed on it with certainty; the CDR3 is given as TCRdb lists it. The chain couples TRBV12-3 or TRBV12-4 to TRBJ2-1; the table assigns TRBD2, which was not confirmed against the DNA. The CDR3 spans 12 residues, counting both ends. This chain's CDR3 is CASRRTSGRIDV.

V is TRBV4-2 and J is TRBJ2-7; the D call may be TRBD1 or TRBD2 (6 bases each). Germline V gene data show CDR1 as LGHNA and CDR2 as YNFKEQ. The germline V and J ends were trimmed by 4 bases and 1 base, with 20 bases remaining between them. This CDR3 has 17 amino acids. The CDR3 is CASSPGAHGPLSYEQYF. CDR3 bases: TGTGCCAGCAGCCCGGGGGCCCACGGGCCCCTGTCCTACGAGCAGTACTTC.

This clonotype has only a few counts. This sequence joins TRBV28 and TRBJ2-3, with 15 bases identical to TRBD2. Germline V gene sequence: CDR1 MDHEN, CDR2 SYDVKM. The CDR3 runs 15 residues. V was clipped by 5 bases and J by 6 bases; unmatched bases: 3. CDR3 residues: CASSRTSGGADTQYF. CDR3 nucleotides: TGTGCCAGCAGTAGGACTAGCGGGGGGGCGGATACGCAGTATTTT.

The V gene is TRBV29-1, the J gene TRBJ2-3; TRBD1 aligns across 9 bases. V lost 6 bases to trimming and J lost 10 bases; unmatched junction nucleotides: 5. The CDR3 runs to 11 residues. Germline values: CDR1 SQVTM, CDR2 ANQGSEA. Here the CDR3 DNA reads TGCAGCGTGAGGGACAGGGAGGCGCAGTATTTT. Translating it yields CSVRDREAQYF.

This clonotype was found many times. The V and J genes are TRBV29-1 and TRBJ2-1, with D perhaps matching TRBD1 (6 bases). Trimming shortened V by 1 base and J by 9 bases, and 10 bases separated the two germline ends. Germline values: CDR1 SQVTM, CDR2 ANQGSEA. CDR3 length: 12 residues. CDR3 protein: CSVEGDIPEQFF. The CDR3 coding sequence is TGCAGCGTTGAAGGGGACATTCCTGAGCAGTTCTTC.

This clonotype was recorded many times. V is TRBV5-1 and J is TRBJ2-1; D not resolved. V was cut by 5 bases and J by 0 bases, with 9 bases left in between. Germline V gene sequence: CDR1 SGHRS, CDR2 YFSETQ. The CDR3 is 14 amino acids. CDR3 residues: CASSSGSSYNEQFF. CDR3 DNA: TGCGCCAGCAGTTCCGGCAGCTCCTACAATGAGCAGTTCTTC. The full variable domain, its missing parts supplied by reference TRBV5-1 and TRBJ2-1, is KAGVTQTPRYLIKTRGQQVTLSCSPISGHRSVSWYQQTPGQGLQFLFEYFSETQRNKGNFPGRFSGRQFSNSRSEMNVSTLELGDSALYLCASSSGSSYNEQFFGPGTRLTVL.

The chain joins TRBV12-3 or TRBV12-4 to TRBJ2-7; 10 bases map to TRBD1. This CDR3 is built from 15 residues. V was clipped by 7 bases and J by 0 bases; unmatched bases: 6. In DNA, the CDR3 is TGTGCCAGCAACACCGGGACAGGGGTCTCCTACGAGCAGTACTTC. This sequence encodes CASNTGTGVSYEQYF.

Many counts were recorded for this clonotype. The junction and the germline gene differ at one end; a read error may be behind it. The chain is built from TRBV5-1 and TRBJ2-1, with unresolved D. The CDR3 runs 14 residues. Germline CDR1 SGHRS, CDR2 YFSETQ. The CDR3 nucleotides are TGTGCCAGCAGTTTAGGGCAGTCCTACAATGAGCAGTTCTTC. Translated, it gives CASSLGQSYNEQFF.

In this sample, this clonotype turned up a few times. The chain employs TRBV5-1 and TRBJ2-7, with 8 bases lining up with TRBD1. The CDR3 totals 13 residues. The germline V gene encodes CDR1 SGHRS and CDR2 YFSETQ. After removal of 7 bases from V and 2 bases from J, the junction contained 5 bases not matched to a gene. The CDR3 nucleotides read TGCGCCAGCCGCGGGACAGGCCCCTACGAGCAGTACTTC. This encodes CASRGTGPYEQYF.

This chain connects TRBV29-1 to TRBJ2-1; D possibly corresponds to TRBD2 (5 bases). The ends were cut back, 4 bases at V and 0 bases at J, with 10 bases in the middle. Germline assignment: CDR1 SQVTM and CDR2 ANQGSEA. The length of the CDR3 is 14 residues. The CDR3 sequence is CSVGIGSSYNEQFF. In DNA, the CDR3 is TGCAGCGTTGGGATAGGGAGCTCCTACAATGAGCAGTTCTTC.

This clonotype was picked up a small number of times. This chain joins TRBV4-3 and TRBJ1-1; D unresolved. This CDR3 contains 13 residues. V was pared by 1 base and J by 2 bases, with 5 bases between. Germline assignment: CDR1 LGHNA and CDR2 YSLEER. CDR3 sequence (DNA): TGCGCCAGCAGCCAAGCAGGTAACACTGAAGCTTTCTTT. The encoded protein is CASSQAGNTEAFF.

This clonotype appeared many times. This chain uses TRBV20-1 with TRBJ2-5; 10 bases are shared with TRBD2. The CDR3 is made up of 15 amino acids. The germline gives CDR1 DFQATT, CDR2 SNEGSKA (reference sequence). J lost 5 bases, V lost 5 bases, and 11 bases had no gene match. In DNA, the CDR3 is TGCAGTGCTCCATTAGCGGGGGGTACCCTGGAGACCCAGTACTTC. Its translation is CSAPLAGGTLETQYF.

The rearrangement links TRBV7-2 to TRBJ1-2; no reliable D call. In germline, CDR1 is SGHTA, CDR2 FQGNSA. The CDR3 sequence is 14 residues long. The V and J ends lost 5 bases and 0 bases respectively, with 10 bases between them. The CDR3 here is CASSPDRANYGYTF. CDR3 DNA: TGTGCCAGCAGCCCCGACCGGGCTAACTATGGCTACACCTTC. The complete variable domain, with remaining parts taken from reference TRBV7-2 and TRBJ1-2, reads GAGVSQSPSNKVTEKGKDVELRCDPISGHTALYWYRQSLGQGLEFLIYFQGNSAPDKSGLPSDRFSAERTGGSVSTLTIQRTQQEDSAVYLCASSPDRANYGYTFGSGTRLTVV.

J is TRBJ1-1 and V is TRBV2; 8 positions agree with TRBD1. The length of the CDR3 is 12 residues. Germline V gene data show CDR1 as SNHLY and CDR2 as FYNNEI. Germline trimming cut 1 base from V and 8 bases from J; bases unmatched to any gene: 0. The CDR3 loop reads CASSEGTGEAFF. In nucleotides, the CDR3 is TGTGCCAGCAGTGAAGGGACAGGGGAAGCTTTCTTT. Using reference TRBV2 and TRBJ1-1 for the parts outside the CDR3, the full variable domain is EPEVTQTPSHQVTQMGQEVILRCVPISNHLYFYWYRQILGQKVEFLVSFYNNEISEKSEIFDDQFSVERPDGSNFTLKIRSTKLEDSAMYFCASSEGTGEAFFGQGTRLTVV.

Ten or more counts support this clonotype. This sequence joins TRBV12-3 or TRBV12-4 and TRBJ1-1; D might be TRBD1 (5 bases). V was pared by 6 bases and J by 10 bases, with 18 bases between. CDR3 length equals 13 residues. The CDR3, as DNA: TGTGCCAGCAGCACCGCGCAGGGTGGAGGAGCTTTCTTT. Translating it yields CASSTAQGGGAFF.

This clonotype has at least ten counts. The rearrangement links TRBV20-1 to TRBJ2-3; D remains ambiguous. Germline V CDR1 and CDR2: DFQATT, SNEGSKA (reference sequence). The CDR3 sequence is 14 residues long. The ends were cut back, 0 bases at V and 3 bases at J, with 10 bases in the middle. DNA of the CDR3: TGCAGTGCTAGAGATGTCGTCGGTACAGATACGCAGTATTTT. Its protein is CSARDVVGTDTQYF.

This chain joins TRBV20-1 and TRBJ2-7, with 8 bases lining up with TRBD1. Germline V gene data show CDR1 as DFQATT and CDR2 as SNEGSKA (reference sequence). The CDR3 is 14 residues long. V was clipped by 0 bases and J by 6 bases; unmatched bases: 7. CDR3 region: CSARERTGFFEQYF. The CDR3 DNA sequence: TGCAGTGCTAGAGAAAGGACAGGGTTTTTCGAGCAGTACTTC.

This clonotype showed up many times. The chain joins TRBV2 to TRBJ2-5; 10 bases are shared with TRBD1. The CDR3 sequence is 13 residues long. Germline-derived CDR1 and CDR2 are SNHLY and FYNNEI. Trimming removed 6 bases from V and 4 bases from J; junction bases left unmatched: 2. For the CDR3, the DNA is TGTGCCAGCAGAGGGACAGGGGCAGAGACCCAGTACTTC. Translated: CASRGTGAETQYF.

This clonotype has only a few counts. CDR3 amino acids: CASSLGQENYEQYF. The CDR3 region has the DNA TGTGCCAGCAGTTTAGGACAGGAAAACTACGAGCAGTACTTC. The chain uses TRBV12-3 or TRBV12-4 and TRBJ2-7; perhaps TRBD1 as D (6 bases). The CDR3 spans 14 residues. V lost 1 base and J lost 3, with 10 bases in between.

The chain is built from TRBV10-3 and TRBJ1-4; a weak D match, TRBD1 (5 bases). The CDR3 is 14 residues long. With 5 bases removed from V and 8 bases from J, the gap between germline ends came to 15 bases. Germline V CDR1 and CDR2: ENHRY, SYGVKD. CDR3 protein: CAISRGQGAEKLFF. As DNA, the CDR3 is TGTGCCATCAGTCGAGGGCAGGGAGCCGAAAAACTGTTTTTT.

This clonotype showed up just a few times. The chain carries TRBV6-5 and TRBJ2-7; D may be TRBD2 (5 bases). Germline lookup yields CDR1 MNHEY and CDR2 SVGAGI. Trimming cost V 0 bases and J 1 base, with 13 bases left between them. The CDR3 covers 16 residues. CDR3 coding DNA: TGTGCCAGCAGTTACTCGACGGGAATAGGGTCCTACGAGCAGTACTTC. Translated, it gives CASSYSTGIGSYEQYF.

There are a few counts of this clonotype. The rearrangement joins TRBV28 to TRBJ2-1, with D tentatively TRBD2 (7 bases). The CDR3 runs 12 residues. Germline CDR1 and CDR2: MDHEN and SYDVKM. The CDR3 coding sequence is TGTGCGGTAGGGGGGGACTACAATGAGCAGTTCTTC. Protein product: CAVGGDYNEQFF.

The CDR3 DNA follows: TGCAGTGCTAGCCCGGGAGGACCAACCTACGAGCAGTACTTC. It translates to CSASPGGPTYEQYF. The V gene is TRBV20-1, the J gene TRBJ2-7; TRBD2 aligns across 7 bases. This CDR3 region has 14 residues. With 3 bases clipped from V and 2 bases from J, the junction kept 7 bases outside the gene matches. Germline V gene lookup returns CDR1 DFQATT and CDR2 SNEGSKA (reference sequence).

This clonotype was seen a few times. V gene TRBV5-1 combines with J gene TRBJ2-7; D possibly corresponds to TRBD1 (6 bases). Trimming took 3 bases from V and 0 from J, leaving 10 bases between them. Germline V CDR1 and CDR2: SGHRS, YFSETQ. The CDR3 sequence is 14 residues long. Here the CDR3 reads CASSSWTDSYEQYF. In nucleotides, the CDR3 is TGCGCCAGCAGCTCCTGGACAGACTCCTACGAGCAGTACTTC.

This clonotype was seen more than once but under ten times. The CDR3, as DNA: TGTGCCAGCAGTTTAGATAGGGCCGTTGAGCAGTACTTC. Translation: CASSLDRAVEQYF. The chain employs TRBV12-3 or TRBV12-4 and TRBJ2-7; unclear D gene. There are 13 residues in the CDR3. The V end lost 1 base, the J end lost 7 bases, and 11 bases lay between the germline ends.

This clonotype was recorded at least ten times. This sequence joins TRBV4-2 and TRBJ2-2; D is ambiguous. The CDR3 is 16 residues long. The V end was cut by 1 base, the J end by 2 bases, with 11 bases between. CDR1 and CDR2 from the germline V gene are LGHNA and YNFKEQ. The CDR3, as DNA: TGTGCCAGCAGCCAAGGACCGGATGAAAACACCGGGGAGCTGTTTTTT. It is translated as CASSQGPDENTGELFF.

The gene calls are TRBV12-3 or TRBV12-4 and TRBJ2-5; tentative D call: TRBD1 (7 bases). V shed 6 bases and J shed 5 bases, with 16 bases lying between them. The CDR3 runs 14 residues. CDR3 sequence reads: CASSPATGRETQYF. CDR3 in DNA: TGTGCCAGCAGCCCCGCGACAGGGAGGGAGACCCAGTACTTC.